These 14 T cell receptor beta chains share one sample of origin, sequenced in a study of Ad26.COV2.S vaccination and SARS-CoV-2 variants (dated by TCRdb to the early 2020s). Library construction relied on the immunoSEQ multiplex PCR assay. The table comes from immuneACCESS by way of TCRdb, which keeps in-frame sequences with V and J called. Part of the clones is missing from these tables; in studies checked, under half for an unresolved V gene and the rest for unknown reasons. Across this sample there are hundreds of thousands of clones, with 80% to 90% seen only once. The biggest ten clones account for roughly 1.5% of the sample. This specimen's treatment or condition label, per the study, means: 15 to 20 received Ad26.COV2.S at low or high dose, single or two shots; 5 received placebo; per-sample allocation not given. For vaccine and placebo recipients, the sequenced repertoires came from samples collected on day 63 after the first injection.

Sequences were derived from peripheral blood, sampled in a trial of Ad26.COV2.S vaccine versus placebo. Source of these receptors: a person between 18 and 65 years old who received the Ad26.COV2.S COVID-19 vaccine or a placebo.

The CDR3 DNA follows: TGTGCCATCAGTTGGGGAGCCGGGGAGCTGTTTTTT. It translates to CAISWGAGELFF. The V call is TRBV10-3, the J call TRBJ2-2; TRBD2 might be the D (5 bases). Germline V CDR1 and CDR2: ENHRY, SYGVKD. The CDR3 is 12 residues long. The V end was cut by 5 bases, the J end by 6 bases, with 7 bases between.

The genes are TRBV7-2 and TRBJ2-7, with 13 bases matching TRBD2. V lost 0 bases and J lost 9; bases outside the gene matches: 14. This CDR3 has 18 residues. The germline V gene encodes CDR1 SGHTA and CDR2 FQGNSA. The CDR3: CASSLAPLGTSGAFWQYF. For the CDR3, the DNA is TGTGCCAGCAGCTTAGCGCCTTTAGGGACTAGCGGGGCCTTCTGGCAGTACTTC.

This clone was observed a single time. CDR3 sequence reads: CASSLSGSVNLWYGYTF. As DNA, the CDR3 is TGTGCCAGCAGCTTATCCGGTTCCGTGAACTTATGGTATGGCTACACCTTC. The V and J genes are TRBV7-2 and TRBJ1-2; D is unresolved. Trimming removed 2 bases from V and 5 bases from J, with 21 bases in between. The CDR3 is 17 residues long. Germline loops: CDR1 SGHTA, CDR2 FQGNSA.

The V and J genes are TRBV7-2 and TRBJ2-3; 9 nucleotides match TRBD1. Losses at the gene ends were 1 base for V and 3 bases for J; bases not matched to a gene: 2. Germline V lookup: CDR1 SGHTA, CDR2 FQGNSA. The CDR3 sequence is 15 residues long. The CDR3 nucleotides are TGTGCCAGCAGCTTAGACAGGGGGCGGACAGATACGCAGTATTTT. This gives the protein CASSLDRGRTDTQYF.

This chain uses TRBV29-1 with TRBJ2-7; possibly TRBD1 for D (7 bases). The CDR3 length is 14 residues. V dropped 4 bases and J dropped 4 bases, with 17 bases sitting between them. Germline CDR1 reads SQVTM; CDR2 reads ANQGSEA. CDR3 in amino acids: CSVGTGGSIYEQYF. CDR3 nucleotides: TGCAGCGTTGGGACAGGAGGGAGTATTTACGAGCAGTACTTC.

The chain employs TRBV18 and TRBJ2-4; no reliable D call. Trimming removed 3 bases from V and 5 bases from J, with 8 bases in between. This CDR3 has 13 amino acids. Germline V gene lookup returns CDR1 KGHSH and CDR2 LQKENI. CDR3 nucleotides: TGTGCCAGCTCACCCCCCCTGGAAAACATTCAGTACTTC. It is translated as CASSPPLENIQYF.

The chain employs TRBV9 and TRBJ1-1, with 7 bases lining up with TRBD1. CDR1 and CDR2 (germline): SGDLS, YYNGEE. CDR3 length equals 15 residues. Trimming at V came to 0 bases and at J to 0 bases, leaving 2 bases not matched to a gene. Here the CDR3 reads CASSVETGMNTEAFF. In DNA, the CDR3 is TGTGCCAGCAGCGTAGAGACAGGGATGAACACTGAAGCTTTCTTT.

The V call is TRBV7-2, the J call TRBJ2-3; D is uncertain. Per germline, CDR1 SGHTA and CDR2 FQGNSA. The V and J ends lost 5 bases and 8 bases respectively, with 11 bases between them. This CDR3 is 12 amino acids long. The CDR3 coding sequence is TGTGCCAGCAGCGCTTCTCCTGGTACGCAGTATTTT. Its translation: CASSASPGTQYF.

The rearrangement joins TRBV27 to TRBJ2-7; perhaps TRBD1 as D (5 bases). V was trimmed by 2 bases and J by 2 bases, leaving 7 bases between them. Germline V gene lookup returns CDR1 MNHEY and CDR2 SMNVEV (reference sequence). The CDR3 is made up of 13 amino acids. Written as DNA, the CDR3 is TGTGCCAGCAGTTTAGACAGTACCTACGAGCAGTACTTC. Amino acid sequence: CASSLDSTYEQYF.

V usage is TRBV10-2 and J usage is TRBJ2-7, with a weak D call TRBD2 (6 bases). CDR1 is WSHSY and CDR2 is SAAADI in the germline V gene. CDR3 length: 10 amino acids. The ends were cut back, 8 bases at V and 6 bases at J, with 8 bases in the middle. CDR3 in amino acids: CASGGGEQYF. Here the CDR3 DNA reads TGCGCCAGCGGGGGAGGCGAGCAGTACTTC.

The rearrangement uses TRBV25-1 and TRBJ2-1; 11 bases are a match to TRBD1. The CDR3 length is 13 residues. With 7 bases clipped from V and 8 bases from J, the junction kept 4 bases outside the gene matches. Germline lookup yields CDR1 MGHDK and CDR2 SYGVNS. The CDR3, as DNA: TGTGCCAGCAACGGACAGGGGGCCTATGAGCAGTTCTTC. Residues: CASNGQGAYEQFF. Together with reference TRBV25-1 and TRBJ2-1, the CDR3 gives the full variable domain: EADIYQTPRYLVIGTGKKITLECSQTMGHDKMYWYQQDPGMELHLIHYSYGVNSTEKGDLSSESTVSRIRTEHFPLTLESARPSHTSQYLCASNGQGAYEQFFGPGTRLTVL.

The chain carries TRBV14 and TRBJ2-3; D ambiguous. CDR3 size: 15 residues. Trimming stripped 4 bases from V and 4 bases from J, with 15 bases between. The germline CDR1 and CDR2 sequences are SGHDN and FVKESK. DNA of the CDR3: TGTGCCAGCAGCCTATTCTCACCTAACGCAGATACGCAGTATTTT. Encoded protein: CASSLFSPNADTQYF.

V usage is TRBV18 and J usage is TRBJ1-4; TRBD1 matches 9 bases. CDR3 length equals 13 residues. The ends lost 5 bases at V and 8 bases at J; junction bases unmatched: 3. Germline V CDR1 and CDR2: KGHSH, LQKENI. CDR3 region: CASSRDREEKLFF. CDR3 nucleotides: TGTGCCAGCTCAAGGGACAGGGAGGAAAAACTGTTTTTT.

This clone showed up just once. CDR3 in amino acids: CATSTQDQPQHF. The CDR3 DNA reads as TGTGCCACCAGCACACAGGATCAGCCCCAGCATTTT. The chain combines TRBV15 with TRBJ1-5, with D perhaps matching TRBD1 (5 bases). CDR1 and CDR2 (germline): LNHNV, YYDKDF (reference sequence). The V gene lost 4 bases and the J gene lost 5 bases, with 6 bases spanning the gap. There are 12 residues in the CDR3.